This entry lists 10 T cell receptor beta chains sequenced from one sample in a study of T cell responses to AZD1222 COVID-19 vaccine. Some clones are missing from TCRdb's copy, which holds only in-frame ones; the method was immunoSEQ multiplex PCR. This table holds around 180,000 clones, just over 85% found once. The material was peripheral blood, obtained on day 0 of AZD1222 vaccination. The receptors originated from an adult in good health.

CDR3 bases: TGTGCCAGCAGCTTAGGAGGCTTGGGGTTCGAGCAGTACTTC. Translating gives CASSLGGLGFEQYF. V usage is TRBV11-2 and J usage is TRBJ2-7; D gene uncertain. Looked up from germline, CDR1 is SGHAT and CDR2 is FQNNGV. The V end was cut by 1 base, the J end by 6 bases, with 13 bases between. CDR3 length equals 14 residues. Full variable domain (missing parts from reference TRBV11-2 and TRBJ2-7): EAGVAQSPRYKIIEKRQSVAFWCNPISGHATLYWYQQILGQGPKLLIQFQNNGVVDDSQLPKDRFSAERLKGVDSTLKIQPAKLEDSAVYLCASSLGGLGFEQYFGPGTRLTVT.

V usage is TRBV3-1 (or the pseudogene TRBV3-2) and J usage is TRBJ2-1; 10 bases line up with TRBD2. This CDR3 contains 15 residues. V shed 1 base, J shed 9 bases, and the junction held 6 bases outside the gene matches. CDR1 LGHDT and CDR2 YNNKEL come from the germline V gene (reference sequence). The CDR3 DNA is TGTGCCAGCAGCCAAGGGATACTAGCGGGAACTGAGCAGTTCTTC. It yields the protein CASSQGILAGTEQFF.

The chain joins TRBV29-1 to TRBJ1-1, with 8 bases fitting TRBD1. Germline CDR1 is SQVTM and CDR2 is ANQGSEA. V trimming: 6 bases; J trimming: 5 bases; junction bases outside the gene matches: 8. The CDR3 covers 13 residues. CDR3 region: CSVRRGRTTEAFF. The DNA of the CDR3 is TGCAGCGTACGCAGGGGGCGCACGACTGAAGCTTTCTTT.

The chain combines TRBV15 with TRBJ1-5; D is perhaps TRBD1 (5 bases). Germline CDR1 LNHNV, CDR2 YYDKDF (reference sequence). The V and J ends lost 8 bases and 4 bases respectively, with 15 bases between them. The length of the CDR3 is 14 residues. The CDR3 region has the DNA TGTGCCACCGGTCTCGCCGGGGCGAATCAGCCCCAGCATTTT. It yields the protein CATGLAGANQPQHF.

The chain recombines TRBV7-3 with TRBJ2-5; D call uncertain. Per the germline V gene, CDR1 is SGHTA and CDR2 is FQGTGA. V lost 1 base and J lost 1, with 4 bases in between. The CDR3 length is 13 residues. This chain's CDR3 is CASSLRTQETQYF. The DNA for the CDR3 is TGTGCCAGCAGCTTAAGGACCCAAGAGACCCAGTACTTC. The variable domain in full, with the rest retrieved from reference TRBV7-3 and TRBJ2-5, is GAGVSQTPSNKVTEKGKYVELRCDPISGHTALYWYRQSLGQGPEFLIYFQGTGAADDSGLPNDRFFAVRPEGSVSTLKIQRTERGDSAVYLCASSLRTQETQYFGPGTRLLVL.

V usage is TRBV6-5 and J usage is TRBJ2-6; no clear D gene. The V end lost 10 bases, the J end lost 4 bases, and 8 bases lay between the germline ends. This CDR3 is built from 12 residues. From germline, CDR1 is MNHEY and CDR2 SVGAGI. The CDR3 sequence is CATPVGANVLTF. CDR3 nucleotides: TGTGCCACCCCCGTGGGGGCCAACGTCCTGACTTTC.

This chain links TRBV4-3 with TRBJ2-7, with 9 bases aligning to TRBD1. This CDR3 is 14 amino acids long. In germline, CDR1 is LGHNA, CDR2 YSLEER. The V and J ends lost 3 bases and 3 bases, in that order; junction bases with no gene match: 3. The DNA for the CDR3 is TGCGCCAGCAGCCACCGGGACAGGGACTACGAGCAGTACTTC. Translated: CASSHRDRDYEQYF.

This CDR3 is CASSLISGSNSPLHF. The CDR3 bases are TGTGCCAGCAGTTTAATCTCGGGGAGCAATTCACCCCTCCACTTT. This chain joins TRBV28 and TRBJ1-6; no reliable D call. CDR1 and CDR2 (germline): MDHEN, SYDVKM. The CDR3 consists of 15 residues. Trimming left V 2 bases short and J 7 bases short, with 12 bases between.

The chain has TRBV9 and TRBJ2-3, with unresolved D. Per germline, CDR1 SGDLS and CDR2 YYNGEE. Trimming removed 5 bases at V and 5 bases at J, with 12 bases between. This CDR3 has 13 amino acids. CDR3 sequence (DNA): TGTGCCAGCAGGAAATGGGCCCAAGATACGCAGTATTTT. This encodes CASRKWAQDTQYF.

This clone was seen once. The V call is TRBV5-1, the J call TRBJ2-1; 13 bases fit TRBD2. Germline CDR1 reads SGHRS; CDR2 reads YFSETQ. V lost 1 base to trimming and J lost 9 bases; unmatched junction nucleotides: 4. This CDR3 region has 15 residues. This CDR3 reads CASSLTSGGAVEQFF. The CDR3 DNA sequence: TGCGCCAGCAGCTTGACTAGCGGGGGGGCGGTTGAGCAGTTCTTC.